The TCR beta chain described here comes from a study of T-cell memory formation after mild COVID-19. V lost 6 bases and J lost 5; bases outside the gene matches: 2. This CDR3 spans 14 amino acids. TCRdb reanalysed the 5' RACE reads using MiXCR and keeps one entry per CDR3 protein. This sample has hundreds of thousands of distinct CDR3 sequences, with 20% found just once. A remark on this clonotype: The antigen is not known.

Study-wide findings and caveats: Mostly located in CM and EM were contracting CD4+ clones, with contracting CD8+ clones located in EMRA. Contracting clones from day 15 to 85 had balanced CD4/CD8; later expanders favoured CD4+. Pre-infection memory held some responding clones, suggesting pre-existing cross-reactive T cells responded.

Sequencing was carried out using PBMCs or a T cell subset sorted from them (not recorded which). This sequence originates from an adult woman who had mild COVID-19 (a few samples of this study predate the infection). Cell type and time point are not known. This chain joins TRBV12-3 or TRBV12-4 and TRBJ2-1, with 12 bases that match TRBD1. The DNA for the CDR3 is TGTGCCAGCAGAGGGGACAGGGGGCACAATGAGCAGTTCTTC. Protein: CASRGDRGHNEQFF.